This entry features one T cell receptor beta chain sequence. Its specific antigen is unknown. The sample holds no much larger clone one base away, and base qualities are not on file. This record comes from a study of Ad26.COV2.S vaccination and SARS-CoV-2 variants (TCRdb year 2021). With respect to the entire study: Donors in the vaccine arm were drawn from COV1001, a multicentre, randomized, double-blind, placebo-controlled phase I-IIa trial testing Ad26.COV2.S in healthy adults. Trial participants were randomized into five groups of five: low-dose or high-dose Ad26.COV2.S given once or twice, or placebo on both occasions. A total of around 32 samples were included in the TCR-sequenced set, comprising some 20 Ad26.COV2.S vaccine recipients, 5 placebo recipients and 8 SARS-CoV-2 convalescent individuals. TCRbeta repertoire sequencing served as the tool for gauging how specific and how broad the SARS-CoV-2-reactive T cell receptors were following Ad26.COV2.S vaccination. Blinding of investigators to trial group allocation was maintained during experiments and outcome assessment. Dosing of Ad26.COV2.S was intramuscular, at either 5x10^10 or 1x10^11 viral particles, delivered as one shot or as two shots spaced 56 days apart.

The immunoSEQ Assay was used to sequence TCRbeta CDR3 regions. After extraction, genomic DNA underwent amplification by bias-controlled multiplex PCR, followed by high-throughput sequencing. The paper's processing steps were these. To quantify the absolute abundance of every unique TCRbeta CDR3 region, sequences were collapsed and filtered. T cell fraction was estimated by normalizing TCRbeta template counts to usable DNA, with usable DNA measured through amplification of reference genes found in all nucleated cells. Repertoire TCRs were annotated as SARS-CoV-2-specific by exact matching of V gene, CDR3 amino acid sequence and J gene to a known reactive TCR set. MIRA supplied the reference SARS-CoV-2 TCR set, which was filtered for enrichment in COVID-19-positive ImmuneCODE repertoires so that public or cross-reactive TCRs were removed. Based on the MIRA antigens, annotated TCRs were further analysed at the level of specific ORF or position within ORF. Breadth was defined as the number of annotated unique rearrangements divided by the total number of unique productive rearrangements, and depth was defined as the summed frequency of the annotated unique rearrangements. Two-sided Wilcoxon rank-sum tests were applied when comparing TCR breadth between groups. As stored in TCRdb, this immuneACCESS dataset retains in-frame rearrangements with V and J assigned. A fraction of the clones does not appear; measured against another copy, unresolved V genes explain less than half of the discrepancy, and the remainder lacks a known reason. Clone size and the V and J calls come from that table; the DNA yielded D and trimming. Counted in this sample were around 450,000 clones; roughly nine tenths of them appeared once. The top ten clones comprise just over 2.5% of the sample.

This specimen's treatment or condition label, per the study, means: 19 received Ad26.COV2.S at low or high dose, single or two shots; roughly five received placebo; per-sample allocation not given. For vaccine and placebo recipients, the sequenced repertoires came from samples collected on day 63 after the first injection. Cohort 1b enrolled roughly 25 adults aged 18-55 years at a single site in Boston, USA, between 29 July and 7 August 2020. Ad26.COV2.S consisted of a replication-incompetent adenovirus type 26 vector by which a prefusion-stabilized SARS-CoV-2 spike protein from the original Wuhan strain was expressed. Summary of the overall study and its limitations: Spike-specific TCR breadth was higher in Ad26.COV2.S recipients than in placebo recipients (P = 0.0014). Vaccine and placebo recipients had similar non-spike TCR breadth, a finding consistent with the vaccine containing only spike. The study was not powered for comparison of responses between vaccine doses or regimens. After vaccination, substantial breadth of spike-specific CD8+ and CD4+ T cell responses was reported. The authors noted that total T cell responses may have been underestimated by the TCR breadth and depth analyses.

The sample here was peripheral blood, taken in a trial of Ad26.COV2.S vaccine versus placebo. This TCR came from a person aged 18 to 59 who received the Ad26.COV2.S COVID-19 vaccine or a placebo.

The CDR3 reads as follows: CASRLRTGPSTSTIYF. The DNA is as follows: TGTGCAAGTCGCTTACGGACAGGCCCCTCTACTTCCACCATATATTTT. The chain couples TRBV12-2 to TRBJ1-3; TRBD1, the table's D call, lacks a check against the DNA. TRBV12-2 is designated a pseudogene. The CDR3 numbers 16 residues from cysteine through phenylalanine. Solely the CDR3 DNA is kept, with 48 bases framed from the first base.